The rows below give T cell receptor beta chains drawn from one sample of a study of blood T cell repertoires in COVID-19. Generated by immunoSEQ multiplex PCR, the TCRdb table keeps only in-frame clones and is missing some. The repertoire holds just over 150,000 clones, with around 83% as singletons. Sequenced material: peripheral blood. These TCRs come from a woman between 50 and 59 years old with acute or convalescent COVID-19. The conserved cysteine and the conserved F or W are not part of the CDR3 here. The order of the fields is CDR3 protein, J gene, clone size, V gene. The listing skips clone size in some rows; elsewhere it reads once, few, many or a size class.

CDR3aa: ASSPGGRSTDTQY; j_gene: TRBJ2-3; abundance: NA; v_gene: TRBV5-1
CDR3aa: ASSQRQGAVYEKLF; j_gene: TRBJ1-4; abundance: NA; v_gene: TRBV4-1
CDR3aa: ASSPGGLAGRSTDTQY; j_gene: TRBJ2-3; abundance: NA; v_gene: TRBV18
CDR3aa: ASSEDTSRDEQF; j_gene: TRBJ2-1; abundance: once; v_gene: TRBV2
CDR3aa: ASSLARFSYNEQF; j_gene: TRBJ2-1; abundance: NA; v_gene: TRBV7-9
CDR3aa: ASSIKGQGTGELF; j_gene: TRBJ2-2; abundance: NA; v_gene: TRBV2
CDR3aa: ASSQDPLSDRDSYEQY; j_gene: TRBJ2-7; abundance: NA; v_gene: TRBV3-1/TRBV3-2
CDR3aa: ASKTESSYEQY; j_gene: TRBJ2-7; abundance: NA; v_gene: TRBV19
CDR3aa: ASSPSVTDTQY; j_gene: TRBJ2-3; abundance: few; v_gene: TRBV18
CDR3aa: ASSVWDNPDPYT; j_gene: TRBJ1-2; abundance: few; v_gene: TRBV2
CDR3aa: ASSQETSGGVPSSYEQY; j_gene: TRBJ2-7; abundance: NA; v_gene: TRBV4-3
CDR3aa: ASSLSQTGIGGYT; j_gene: TRBJ1-2; abundance: NA; v_gene: TRBV28
CDR3aa: ASSPTGTGSEKLF; j_gene: TRBJ1-4; abundance: NA; v_gene: TRBV7-8
CDR3aa: ASSITVTDTQY; j_gene: TRBJ2-3; abundance: NA; v_gene: TRBV28
CDR3aa: ASSVDRGGYT; j_gene: TRBJ1-2; abundance: NA; v_gene: TRBV2